The rows below give T cell receptor beta chains drawn from one sample of a study of cytomegalovirus exposure and HLA in healthy donors. The table came from immunoSEQ multiplex PCR; TCRdb's copy has only in-frame clones and leaves some out. The sample carries under 150,000 clones, 80% recorded once. The sample taken for sequencing was PBMCs. The receptors come from a man between 25 and 39 years old in good health and CMV-seronegative. The CDR3 runs from the conserved cysteine through the conserved F or W.

>TRBJ2-7|TRBV19
CASSRERNYEQYF
>TRBJ1-4|TRBV5-6
CASSPTWTGANEKLFF
>TRBJ2-7|TRBV12-5
CASGLGEGYEQYF
>TRBJ2-1|TRBV19
CASSTGQTLAGNEQFF
>TRBJ2-7|TRBV29-1
CSVEDLSGRKYEQYF
>TRBJ2-2|TRBV5-1
CASSLAGDTGELFF
>TRBJ1-1|TRBV5-1
CASASKGLPRDTEAFF
>TRBJ1-5|TRBV18
CASSPGGRNQPQNF
>TRBJ1-5|TRBV6-5
CASSYGGSNQPQNF
>TRBJ1-5|TRBV9
CASSAATGVIQGQPQNF
>TRBJ2-7|TRBV19
CASSIRLGGKGYEQYF
>TRBJ2-3|TRBV4-2
CASSRGTSDDGDTQYF
>TRBJ2-5|TRBV4-3
CASSKQIWETQYF
>TRBJ2-7|TRBV6-5
CASRASQNSYEQYF
>TRBJ2-7|TRBV19
CASSIGTVLSYEQYF
>TRBJ2-1|TRBV6-5
CASSTLAGVYNEQFF
>TRBJ2-7|TRBV5-4
CASSLGVAGAGSYEQYF
>TRBJ1-2|TRBV28
CASSSLDYRDRSNGYTF
>TRBJ2-2|TRBV18
CATPSWGQGMNTGELFF
>TRBJ2-3|TRBV19
CASSINLNPSTDTQYF
>TRBJ2-1|TRBV2
CASSDPAGPDPNEQFF
>TRBJ2-3|TRBV19
CASSIAGGPDTQYF
>TRBJ2-7|TRBV27
CATGGTGLGEQYF
>TRBJ2-3|TRBV19
CASSSAGVSTDTQYF
>TRBJ2-7|TRBV20-1
CSARGQREQYF
>TRBJ2-7|TRBV28
CASSPDRAHYEQYF
>TRBJ2-1|TRBV7-8
CASSRDLPGSSYNEQFF
>TRBJ2-7|TRBV4-1
CASSQTGLGYEQYF
>TRBJ1-1|TRBV7-8
CASSLLSAAQGTRDTEAFF
>TRBJ1-1|TRBV27
CASRAGAVTEAFF
>TRBJ2-5|TRBV7-9
CSSSPTAETQYF
>TRBJ2-2|TRBV30
CAWSVRSLAGGGGELFF
>TRBJ2-1|TRBV7-3
CASSLTGITSGRSYEQFF
>TRBJ2-1|TRBV15
CATSRYLPGQDRPHEQFF
>TRBJ1-2|TRBV19
CASSIDRLNSYGYPF
>TRBJ1-1|TRBV9
CASSDPGQGVEAFF
>TRBJ2-3|TRBV10-2
CASSLRTGATDTQYF
>TRBJ2-5|TRBV28
CASLGTSGTHQETQYF
>TRBJ2-7|TRBV7-9
CAIGRTGRHSYEQYF
>TRBJ1-2|TRBV5-8
CASSFRQLYGYTF
>TRBJ1-1|TRBV28
CASSLLSYEGTEAFF
>TRBJ2-1|TRBV11-2
CASRRKIEGTYNEQFF
>TRBJ2-7|TRBV6-5
CASTDSIRSNF
>.|TRBV5-1
CASRSESYEQYF
>TRBJ2-5|TRBV4-1
CASSQDRGSSETQYF